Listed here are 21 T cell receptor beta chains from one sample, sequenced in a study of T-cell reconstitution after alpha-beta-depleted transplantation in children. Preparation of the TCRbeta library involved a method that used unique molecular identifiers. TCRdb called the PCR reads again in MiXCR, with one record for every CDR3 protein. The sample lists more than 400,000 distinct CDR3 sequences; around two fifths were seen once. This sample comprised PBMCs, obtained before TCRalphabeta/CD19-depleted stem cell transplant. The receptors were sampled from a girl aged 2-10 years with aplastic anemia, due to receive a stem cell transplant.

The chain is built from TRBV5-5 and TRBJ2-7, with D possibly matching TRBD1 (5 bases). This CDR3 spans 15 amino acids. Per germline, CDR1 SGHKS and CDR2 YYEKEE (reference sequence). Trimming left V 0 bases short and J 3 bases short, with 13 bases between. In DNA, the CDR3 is TGTGCCAGCAGCTTGGAGGTAGGGGCGATCTACGAGCAGTACTTC. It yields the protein CASSLEVGAIYEQYF.

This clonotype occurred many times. The CDR3 DNA is TGTGCCAGCAGCGGTATAGCGGGAGGCCGGGGGGAGACCCAGTACTTC. Its translation: CASSGIAGGRGETQYF. The J gene is TRBJ2-5, the V gene TRBV5-5; 10 bases are a match to TRBD2. CDR3 length: 16 amino acids. The germline CDR1 and CDR2 sequences are SGHKS and YYEKEE (reference sequence). J gave up 5 bases and V 4 bases, and 11 bases lay outside the gene matches.

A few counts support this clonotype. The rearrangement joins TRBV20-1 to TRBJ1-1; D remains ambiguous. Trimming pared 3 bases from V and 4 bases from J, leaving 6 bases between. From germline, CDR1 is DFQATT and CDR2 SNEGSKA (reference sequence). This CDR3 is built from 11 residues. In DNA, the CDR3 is TGCAGTGCTAGTCTGCCCACTGAAGCTTTCTTT. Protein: CSASLPTEAFF.

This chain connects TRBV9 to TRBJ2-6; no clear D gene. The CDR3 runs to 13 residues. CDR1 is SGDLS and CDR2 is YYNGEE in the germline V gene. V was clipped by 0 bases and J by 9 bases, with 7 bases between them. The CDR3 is CASSVEVGNVLTF. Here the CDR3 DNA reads TGTGCCAGCAGCGTAGAGGTGGGCAACGTCCTGACTTTC.

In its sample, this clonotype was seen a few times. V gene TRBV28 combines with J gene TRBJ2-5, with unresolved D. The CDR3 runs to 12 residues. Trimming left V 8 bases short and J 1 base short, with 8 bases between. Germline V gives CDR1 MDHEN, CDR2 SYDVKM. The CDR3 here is CASAHLQETQYF. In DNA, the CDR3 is TGTGCCAGCGCCCACCTCCAAGAGACCCAGTACTTC.

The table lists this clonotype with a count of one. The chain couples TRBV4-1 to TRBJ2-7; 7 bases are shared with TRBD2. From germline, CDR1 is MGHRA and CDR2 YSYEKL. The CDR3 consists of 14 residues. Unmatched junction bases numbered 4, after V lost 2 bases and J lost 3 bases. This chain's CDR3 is CASSQREGGYEQYF. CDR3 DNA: TGCGCCAGCAGCCAAAGGGAGGGCGGCTACGAGCAGTACTTC.

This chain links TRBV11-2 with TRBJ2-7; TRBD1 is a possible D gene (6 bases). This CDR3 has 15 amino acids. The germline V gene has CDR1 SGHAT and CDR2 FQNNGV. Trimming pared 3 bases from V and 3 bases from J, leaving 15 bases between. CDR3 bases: TGTGCCAGCAGCTTCGAGGCAGGGGCTGGCTACGAGCAGTACTTC. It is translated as CASSFEAGAGYEQYF.

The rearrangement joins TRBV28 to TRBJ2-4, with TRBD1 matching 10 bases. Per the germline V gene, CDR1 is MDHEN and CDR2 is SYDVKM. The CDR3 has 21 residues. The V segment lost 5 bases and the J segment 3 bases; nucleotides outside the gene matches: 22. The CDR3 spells CASSTKGQGGGLEFGKNIQYF. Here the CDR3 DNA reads TGTGCCAGCAGTACAAAAGGACAGGGGGGGGGACTAGAGTTTGGCAAAAACATTCAGTACTTC.

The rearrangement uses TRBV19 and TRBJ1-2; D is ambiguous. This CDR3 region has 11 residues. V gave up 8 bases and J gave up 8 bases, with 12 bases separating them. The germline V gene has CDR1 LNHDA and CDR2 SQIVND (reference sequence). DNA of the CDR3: TGTGCCAGTCAAAGACCTGGCGGCTACACCTTC. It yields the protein CASQRPGGYTF.

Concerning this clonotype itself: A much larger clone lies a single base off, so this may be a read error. The DNA for the CDR3 is TGTGCCAGCAGCTCCCCAATGATAGCGGGAGGGAAAAAATACAAGCAGTACTTC. Encoded protein: CASSSPMIAGGKKYKQYF. The chain is built from TRBV11-2 and TRBJ2-7; TRBD2 agrees at 11 bases. Germline V CDR1 and CDR2: SGHAT, FQNNGV. Trimming took 4 bases from V and 8 from J; bases not matched to a gene: 19. This CDR3 region has 18 residues.

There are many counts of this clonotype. CDR3 sequence (DNA): TGCGCCAGCAGCTCTTCGGGAGGGTACGAGCAGTACTTC. It translates to CASSSSGGYEQYF. The V gene is TRBV5-1, the J gene TRBJ2-7; 8 positions agree with TRBD2. CDR3 length: 13 amino acids. Germline trimming cut 3 bases from V and 4 bases from J; bases unmatched to any gene: 3. Germline V CDR1 and CDR2: SGHRS, YFSETQ.

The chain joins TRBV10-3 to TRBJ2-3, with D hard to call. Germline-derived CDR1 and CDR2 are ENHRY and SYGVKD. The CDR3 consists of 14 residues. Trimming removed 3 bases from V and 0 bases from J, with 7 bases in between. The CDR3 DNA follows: TGTGCCATCAGTGACCCTACTAGCACAGATACGCAGTATTTT. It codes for CAISDPTSTDTQYF.

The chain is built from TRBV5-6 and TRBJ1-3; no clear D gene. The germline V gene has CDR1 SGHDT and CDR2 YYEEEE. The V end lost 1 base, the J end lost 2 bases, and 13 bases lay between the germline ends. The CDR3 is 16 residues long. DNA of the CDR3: TGTGCCAGCAGCTTGTTTGATCCGGGAGCTGGAAACACCATATATTTT. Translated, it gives CASSLFDPGAGNTIYF.

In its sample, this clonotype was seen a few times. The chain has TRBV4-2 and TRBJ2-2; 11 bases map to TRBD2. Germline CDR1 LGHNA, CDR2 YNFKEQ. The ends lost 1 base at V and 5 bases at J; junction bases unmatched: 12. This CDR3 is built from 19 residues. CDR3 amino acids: CASSQAGASGRRDTGELFF. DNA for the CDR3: TGTGCCAGCAGCCAAGCGGGGGCTAGCGGGAGGAGGGATACCGGGGAGCTGTTTTTT.

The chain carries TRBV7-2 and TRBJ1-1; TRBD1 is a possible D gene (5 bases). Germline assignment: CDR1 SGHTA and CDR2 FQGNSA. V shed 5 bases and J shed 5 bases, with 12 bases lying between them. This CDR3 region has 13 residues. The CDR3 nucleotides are TGTGCCAGCAGCAAAACCAGGGAAACTGAAGCTTTCTTT. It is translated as CASSKTRETEAFF.

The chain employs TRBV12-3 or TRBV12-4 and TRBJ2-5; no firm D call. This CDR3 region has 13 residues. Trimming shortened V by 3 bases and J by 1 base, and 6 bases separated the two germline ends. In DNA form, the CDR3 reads TGTGCCAGCAGTTTTGTTCGCCAAGAGACCCAGTACTTC. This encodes CASSFVRQETQYF.

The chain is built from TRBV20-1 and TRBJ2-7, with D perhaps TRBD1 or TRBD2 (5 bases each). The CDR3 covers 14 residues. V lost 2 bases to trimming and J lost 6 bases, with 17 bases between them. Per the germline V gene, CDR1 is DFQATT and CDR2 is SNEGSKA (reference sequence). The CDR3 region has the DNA TGCAGTGCTAGACCTTTAACTTCGGGGCCCGAGCAGTACTTC. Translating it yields CSARPLTSGPEQYF.

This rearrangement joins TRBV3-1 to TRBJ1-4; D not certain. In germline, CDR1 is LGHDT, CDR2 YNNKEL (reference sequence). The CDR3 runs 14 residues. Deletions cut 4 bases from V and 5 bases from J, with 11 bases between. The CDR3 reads CASSRGGENEKLFF. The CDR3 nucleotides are TGTGCCAGCAGCCGCGGCGGGGAGAATGAAAAACTGTTTTTT.

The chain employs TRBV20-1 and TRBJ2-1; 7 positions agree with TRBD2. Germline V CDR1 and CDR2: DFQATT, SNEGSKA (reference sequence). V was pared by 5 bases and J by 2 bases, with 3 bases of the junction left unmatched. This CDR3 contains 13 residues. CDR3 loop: CSASSGAYNEQFF. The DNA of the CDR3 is TGCAGTGCTTCTAGCGGAGCCTACAATGAGCAGTTCTTC.

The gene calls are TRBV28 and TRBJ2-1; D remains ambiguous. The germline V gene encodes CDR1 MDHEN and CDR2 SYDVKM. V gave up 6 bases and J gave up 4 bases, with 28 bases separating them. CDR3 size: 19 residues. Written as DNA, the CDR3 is TGTGCCAGCAGCCCAGGCATATTTACCTTCGCCAAAACATACAATGAGCAGTTCTTC. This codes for CASSPGIFTFAKTYNEQFF.

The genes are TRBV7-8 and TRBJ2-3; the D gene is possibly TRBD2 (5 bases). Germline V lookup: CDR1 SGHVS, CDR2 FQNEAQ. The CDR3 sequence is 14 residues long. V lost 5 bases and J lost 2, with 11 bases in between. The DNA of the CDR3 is TGTGCCAGCAGCCTCGGACTGAACACAGATACGCAGTATTTT. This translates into CASSLGLNTDTQYF. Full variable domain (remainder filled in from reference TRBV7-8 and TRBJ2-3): GAGVSQSPRYKVAKRGQDVALRCDPISGHVSLFWYQQALGQGPEFLTYFQNEAQLDKSGLPSDRFFAERPEGSVSTLKIQRTQQEDSAVYLCASSLGLNTDTQYFGPGTRLTVL.